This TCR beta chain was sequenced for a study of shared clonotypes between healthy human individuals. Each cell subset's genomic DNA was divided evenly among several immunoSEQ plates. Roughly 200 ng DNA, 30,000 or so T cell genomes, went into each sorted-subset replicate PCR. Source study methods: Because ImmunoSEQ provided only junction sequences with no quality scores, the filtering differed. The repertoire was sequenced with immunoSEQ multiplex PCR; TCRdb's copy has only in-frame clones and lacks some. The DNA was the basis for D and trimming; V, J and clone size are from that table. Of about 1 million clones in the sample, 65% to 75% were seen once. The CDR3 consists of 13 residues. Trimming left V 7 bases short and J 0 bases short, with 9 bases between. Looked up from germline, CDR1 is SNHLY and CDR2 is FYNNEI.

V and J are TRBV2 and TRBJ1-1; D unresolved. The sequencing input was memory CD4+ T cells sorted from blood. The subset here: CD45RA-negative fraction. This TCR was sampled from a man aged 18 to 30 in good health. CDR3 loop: CASTGDMNTEAFF. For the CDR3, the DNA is TGTGCCAGCACCGGCGACATGAACACTGAAGCTTTCTTT.